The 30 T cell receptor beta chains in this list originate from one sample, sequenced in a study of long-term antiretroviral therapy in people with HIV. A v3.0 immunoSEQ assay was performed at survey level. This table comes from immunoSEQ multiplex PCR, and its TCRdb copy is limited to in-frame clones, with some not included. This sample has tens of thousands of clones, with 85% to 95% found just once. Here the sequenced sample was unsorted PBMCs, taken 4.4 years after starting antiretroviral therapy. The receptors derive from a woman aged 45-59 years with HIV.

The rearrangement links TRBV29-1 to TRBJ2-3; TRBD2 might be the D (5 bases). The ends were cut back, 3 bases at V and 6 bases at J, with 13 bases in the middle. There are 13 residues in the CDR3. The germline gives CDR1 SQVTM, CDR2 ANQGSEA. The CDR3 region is CSVEAGVGDTQYF. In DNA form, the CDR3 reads TGCAGCGTTGAGGCCGGGGTAGGGGATACGCAGTATTTT.

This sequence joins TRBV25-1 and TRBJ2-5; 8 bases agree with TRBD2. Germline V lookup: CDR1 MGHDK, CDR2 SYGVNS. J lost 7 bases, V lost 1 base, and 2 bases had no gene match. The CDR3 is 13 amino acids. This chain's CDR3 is CASSESAGGTQYF. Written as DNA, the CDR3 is TGTGCCAGCAGTGAATCGGCGGGGGGGACCCAGTACTTC.

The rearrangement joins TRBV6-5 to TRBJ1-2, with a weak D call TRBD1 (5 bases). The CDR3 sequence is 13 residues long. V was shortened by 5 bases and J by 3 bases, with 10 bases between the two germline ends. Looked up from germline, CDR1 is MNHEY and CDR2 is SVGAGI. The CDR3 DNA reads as TGTGCCAGCAGTGGCAGGGCCTACTATGGCTACACCTTC. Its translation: CASSGRAYYGYTF.

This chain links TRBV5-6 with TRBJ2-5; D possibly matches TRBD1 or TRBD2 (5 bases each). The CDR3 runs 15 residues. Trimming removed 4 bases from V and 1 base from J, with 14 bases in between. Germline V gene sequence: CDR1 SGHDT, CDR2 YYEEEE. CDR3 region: CASSPGTVLQETQYF. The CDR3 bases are TGTGCCAGCAGCCCCGGGACCGTCCTCCAAGAGACCCAGTACTTC.

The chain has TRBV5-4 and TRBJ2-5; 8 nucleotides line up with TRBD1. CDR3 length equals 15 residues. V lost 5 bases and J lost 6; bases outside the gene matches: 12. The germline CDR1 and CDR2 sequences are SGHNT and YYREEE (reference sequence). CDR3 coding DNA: TGTGCCAGCAGGCAGACAGGGGCCGGGGCCAAGACCCAGTACTTC. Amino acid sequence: CASRQTGAGAKTQYF. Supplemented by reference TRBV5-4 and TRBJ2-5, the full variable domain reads ETGVTQSPTHLIKTRGQQVTLRCSSQSGHNTVSWYQQALGQGPQFIFQYYREEENGRGNFPPRFSGLQFPNYSSELNVNALELDDSALYLCASRQTGAGAKTQYFGPGTRLLVL.

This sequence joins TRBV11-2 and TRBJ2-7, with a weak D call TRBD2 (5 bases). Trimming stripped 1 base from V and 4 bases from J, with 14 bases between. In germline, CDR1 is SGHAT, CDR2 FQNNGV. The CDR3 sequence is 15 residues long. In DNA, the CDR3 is TGTGCCAGCAGCTTAGTAGAGGGTGGGTCATACGAGCAGTACTTC. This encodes CASSLVEGGSYEQYF. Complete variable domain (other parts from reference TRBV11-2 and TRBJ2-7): EAGVAQSPRYKIIEKRQSVAFWCNPISGHATLYWYQQILGQGPKLLIQFQNNGVVDDSQLPKDRFSAERLKGVDSTLKIQPAKLEDSAVYLCASSLVEGGSYEQYFGPGTRLTVT.

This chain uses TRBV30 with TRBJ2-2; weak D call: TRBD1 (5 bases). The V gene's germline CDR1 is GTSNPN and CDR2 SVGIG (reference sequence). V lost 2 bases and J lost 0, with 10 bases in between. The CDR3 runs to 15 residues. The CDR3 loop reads CAWSLRQPNTGELFF. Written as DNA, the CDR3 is TGTGCCTGGAGTTTGAGACAGCCGAACACCGGGGAGCTGTTTTTT. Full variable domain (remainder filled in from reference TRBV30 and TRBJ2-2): SQTIHQWPATLVQPVGSPLSLECTVEGTSNPNLYWYRQAAGRGLQLLFYSVGIGQISSEVPQNLSASRPQDRQFILSSKKLLLSDSGFYLCAWSLRQPNTGELFFGEGSRLTVL.

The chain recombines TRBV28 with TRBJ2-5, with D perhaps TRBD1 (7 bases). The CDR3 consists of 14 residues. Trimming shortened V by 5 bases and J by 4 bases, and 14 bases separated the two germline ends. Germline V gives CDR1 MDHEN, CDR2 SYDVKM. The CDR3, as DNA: TGTGCCAGCAGTCGACACAGGGGAGGAGAGACCCAGTACTTC. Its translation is CASSRHRGGETQYF.

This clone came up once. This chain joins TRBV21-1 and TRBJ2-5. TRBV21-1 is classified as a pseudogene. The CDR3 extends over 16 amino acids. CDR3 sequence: CASSKGRRNKQETQYF. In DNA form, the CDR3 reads TGTGCCAGCAGCAAAGGAAGACGGAACAAACAAGAGACCCAGTACTTC.

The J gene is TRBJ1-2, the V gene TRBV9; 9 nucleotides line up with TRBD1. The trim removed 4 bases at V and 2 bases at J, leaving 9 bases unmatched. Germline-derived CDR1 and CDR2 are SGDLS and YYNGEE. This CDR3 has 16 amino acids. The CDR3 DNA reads TGTGCCAGCAGCCCCCGGGACAGGGCGGTAAACTATGGCTACACCTTC. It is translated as CASSPRDRAVNYGYTF.

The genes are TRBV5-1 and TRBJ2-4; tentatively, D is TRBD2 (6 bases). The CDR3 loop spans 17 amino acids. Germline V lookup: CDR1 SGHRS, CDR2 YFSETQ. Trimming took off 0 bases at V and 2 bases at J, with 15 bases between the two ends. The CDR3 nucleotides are TGCGCCAGCAGCTTGGTTGGAGGGGCGGGGACCAAAAACATTCAGTACTTC. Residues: CASSLVGGAGTKNIQYF.

CDR3 region: CASSLVAGANTEAFF. The CDR3 DNA sequence: TGTGCCAGCAGCTTAGTCGCAGGGGCGAACACTGAAGCTTTCTTT. The chain has TRBV7-6 and TRBJ1-1; tentative D call: TRBD1 (6 bases). The CDR3 runs 15 residues. V was cut by 1 base and J by 1 base, with 10 bases left in between. CDR1 and CDR2 from the germline V gene are SGHVS and FNYEAQ.

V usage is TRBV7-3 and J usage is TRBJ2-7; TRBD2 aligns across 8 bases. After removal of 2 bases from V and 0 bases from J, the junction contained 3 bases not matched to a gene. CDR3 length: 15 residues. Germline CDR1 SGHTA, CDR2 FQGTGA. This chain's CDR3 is CASSLQRGSSYEQYF. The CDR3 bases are TGTGCCAGCAGCTTACAGCGGGGGAGCTCCTACGAGCAGTACTTC. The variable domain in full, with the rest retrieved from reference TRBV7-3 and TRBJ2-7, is GAGVSQTPSNKVTEKGKYVELRCDPISGHTALYWYRQSLGQGPEFLIYFQGTGAADDSGLPNDRFFAVRPEGSVSTLKIQRTERGDSAVYLCASSLQRGSSYEQYFGPGTRLTVT.

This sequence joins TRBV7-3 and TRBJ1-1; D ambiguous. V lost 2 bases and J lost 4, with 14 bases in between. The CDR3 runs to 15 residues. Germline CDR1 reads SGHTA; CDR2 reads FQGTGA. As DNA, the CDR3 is TGTGCCAGCAGCTTATCCGGGGTGGAAGGCACTGAAGCTTTCTTT. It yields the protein CASSLSGVEGTEAFF.

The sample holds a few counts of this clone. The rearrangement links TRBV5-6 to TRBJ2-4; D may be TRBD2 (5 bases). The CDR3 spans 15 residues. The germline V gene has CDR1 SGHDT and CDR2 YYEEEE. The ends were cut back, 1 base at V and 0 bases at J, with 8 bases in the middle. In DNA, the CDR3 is TGTGCCAGCAGCTTGCGGGGAATAGCCAAAAACATTCAGTACTTC. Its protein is CASSLRGIAKNIQYF. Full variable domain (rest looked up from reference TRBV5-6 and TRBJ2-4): DAGVTQSPTHLIKTRGQQVTLRCSPKSGHDTVSWYQQALGQGPQFIFQYYEEEERQRGNFPDRFSGHQFPNYSSELNVNALLLGDSALYLCASSLRGIAKNIQYFGAGTRLSVL.

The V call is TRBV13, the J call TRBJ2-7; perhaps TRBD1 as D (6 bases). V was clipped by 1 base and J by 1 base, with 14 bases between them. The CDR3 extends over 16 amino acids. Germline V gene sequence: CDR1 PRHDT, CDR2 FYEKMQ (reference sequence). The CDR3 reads CASSLDNRAPSYEQYF. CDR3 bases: TGTGCCAGCAGCTTAGACAACAGGGCTCCGTCCTACGAGCAGTACTTC.

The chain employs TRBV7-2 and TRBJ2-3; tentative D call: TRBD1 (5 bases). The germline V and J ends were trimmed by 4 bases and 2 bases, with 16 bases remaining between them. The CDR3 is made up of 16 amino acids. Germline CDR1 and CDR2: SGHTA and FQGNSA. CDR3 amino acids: CASSSNLATDTDTQYF. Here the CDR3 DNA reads TGTGCCAGCAGCTCCAACCTTGCGACAGACACAGATACGCAGTATTTT. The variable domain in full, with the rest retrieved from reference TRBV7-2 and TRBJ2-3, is GAGVSQSPSNKVTEKGKDVELRCDPISGHTALYWYRQSLGQGLEFLIYFQGNSAPDKSGLPSDRFSAERTGGSVSTLTIQRTQQEDSAVYLCASSSNLATDTDTQYFGPGTRLTVL.

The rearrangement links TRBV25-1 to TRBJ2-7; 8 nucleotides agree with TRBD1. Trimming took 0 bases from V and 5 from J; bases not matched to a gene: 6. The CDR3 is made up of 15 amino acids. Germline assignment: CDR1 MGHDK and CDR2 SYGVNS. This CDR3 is CASSEYQGAKNEQYF. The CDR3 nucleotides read TGTGCCAGCAGTGAATACCAGGGGGCGAAAAACGAGCAGTACTTC.

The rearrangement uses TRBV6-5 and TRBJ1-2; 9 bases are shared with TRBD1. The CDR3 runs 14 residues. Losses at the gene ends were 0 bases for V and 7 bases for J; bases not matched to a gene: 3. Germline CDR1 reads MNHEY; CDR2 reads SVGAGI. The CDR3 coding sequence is TGTGCCAGCAGTTACTCACAGGGGGCGAGTGGCTACACCTTC. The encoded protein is CASSYSQGASGYTF.

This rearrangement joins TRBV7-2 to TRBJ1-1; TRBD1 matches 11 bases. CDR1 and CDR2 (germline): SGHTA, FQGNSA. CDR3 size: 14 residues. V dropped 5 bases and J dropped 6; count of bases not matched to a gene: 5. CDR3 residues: CASSLGQGVSEAFF. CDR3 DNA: TGTGCCAGCAGCCTGGGACAGGGGGTATCTGAAGCTTTCTTT.

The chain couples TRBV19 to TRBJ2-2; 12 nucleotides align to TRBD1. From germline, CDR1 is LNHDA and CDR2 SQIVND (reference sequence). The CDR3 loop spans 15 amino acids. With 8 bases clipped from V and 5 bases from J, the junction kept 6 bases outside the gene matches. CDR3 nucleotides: TGTGCCAGTGGGGGACAGGGGGCCGCGACCGGGGAGCTGTTTTTT. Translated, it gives CASGGQGAATGELFF.

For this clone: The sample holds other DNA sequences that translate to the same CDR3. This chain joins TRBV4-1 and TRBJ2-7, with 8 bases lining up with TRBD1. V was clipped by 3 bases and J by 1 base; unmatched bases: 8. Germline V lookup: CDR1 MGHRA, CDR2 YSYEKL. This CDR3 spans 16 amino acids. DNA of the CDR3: TGCGCCAGCAGCCAGGACCCGGGACAGGCTTCCTACGAGCAGTACTTC. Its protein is CASSQDPGQASYEQYF.

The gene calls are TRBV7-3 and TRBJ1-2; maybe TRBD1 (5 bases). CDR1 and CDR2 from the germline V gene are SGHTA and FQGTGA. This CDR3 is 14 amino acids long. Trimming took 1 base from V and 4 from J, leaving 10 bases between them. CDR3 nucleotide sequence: TGTGCCAGCAGCTTAAACCCAGGGATCTATGGCTACACCTTC. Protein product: CASSLNPGIYGYTF.

CDR3 coding DNA: TGTGCCAGCAGTGCCAGGGTTACAGATACGCAGTATTTT. As protein: CASSARVTDTQYF. The rearrangement uses TRBV2 and TRBJ2-3; a possible D gene is TRBD1 (5 bases). The CDR3 length is 13 residues. Germline CDR1 and CDR2: SNHLY and FYNNEI. The germline V and J ends were trimmed by 4 bases and 3 bases, with 8 bases remaining between them.

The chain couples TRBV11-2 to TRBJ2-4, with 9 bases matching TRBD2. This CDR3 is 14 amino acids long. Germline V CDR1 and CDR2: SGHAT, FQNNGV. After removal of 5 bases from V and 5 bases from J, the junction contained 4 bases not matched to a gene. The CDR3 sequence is CASSPRLAENIQYF. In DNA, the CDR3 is TGTGCCAGCAGCCCCCGACTAGCGGAAAACATTCAGTACTTC.

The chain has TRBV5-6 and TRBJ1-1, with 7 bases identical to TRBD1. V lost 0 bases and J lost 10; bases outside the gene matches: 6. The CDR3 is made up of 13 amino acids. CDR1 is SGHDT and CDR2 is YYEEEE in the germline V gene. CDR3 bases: TGTGCCAGCAGCTTGGGGGGACAGTTGGCAGCTTTCTTT. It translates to CASSLGGQLAAFF.

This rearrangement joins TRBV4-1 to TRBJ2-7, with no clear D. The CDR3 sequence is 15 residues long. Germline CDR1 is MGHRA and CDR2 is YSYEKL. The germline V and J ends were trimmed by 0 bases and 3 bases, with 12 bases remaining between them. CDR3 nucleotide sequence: TGCGCCAGCAGCCAAGAGAAGGGTCGGAACTACGAGCAGTACTTC. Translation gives CASSQEKGRNYEQYF.

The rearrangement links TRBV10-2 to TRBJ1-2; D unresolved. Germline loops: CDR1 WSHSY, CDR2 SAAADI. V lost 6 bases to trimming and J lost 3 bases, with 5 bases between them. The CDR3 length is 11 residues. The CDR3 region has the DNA TGCGCCAGCAGCGCGGACTATGGCTACACCTTC. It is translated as CASSADYGYTF.

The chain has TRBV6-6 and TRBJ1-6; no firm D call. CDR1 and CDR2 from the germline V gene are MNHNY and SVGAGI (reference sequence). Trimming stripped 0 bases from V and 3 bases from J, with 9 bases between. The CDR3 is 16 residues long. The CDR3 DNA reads TGTGCCAGCAGTTACTCGAAGGCCCACTATAATTCACCCCTCCACTTT. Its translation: CASSYSKAHYNSPLHF.

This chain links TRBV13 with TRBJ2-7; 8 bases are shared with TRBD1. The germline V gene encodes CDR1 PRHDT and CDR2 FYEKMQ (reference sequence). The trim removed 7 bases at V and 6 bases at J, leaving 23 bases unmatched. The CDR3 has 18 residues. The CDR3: CASIFQGAGDMRTLEQYF. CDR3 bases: TGTGCCAGCATATTCCAGGGGGCCGGGGATATGCGGACGCTCGAGCAGTACTTC.